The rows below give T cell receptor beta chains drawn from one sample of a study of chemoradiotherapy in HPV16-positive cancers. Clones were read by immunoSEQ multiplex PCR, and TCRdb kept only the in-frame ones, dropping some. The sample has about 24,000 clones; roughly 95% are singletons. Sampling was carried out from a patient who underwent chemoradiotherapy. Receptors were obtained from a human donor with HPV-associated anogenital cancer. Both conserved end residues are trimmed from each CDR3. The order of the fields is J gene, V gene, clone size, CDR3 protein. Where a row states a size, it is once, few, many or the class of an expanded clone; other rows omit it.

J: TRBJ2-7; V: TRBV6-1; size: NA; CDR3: ASSGSLWGLGDPRSYEQY
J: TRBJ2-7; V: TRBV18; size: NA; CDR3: ASSPTTTSYEQY
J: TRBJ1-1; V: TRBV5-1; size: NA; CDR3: ASSWETGNTEAF
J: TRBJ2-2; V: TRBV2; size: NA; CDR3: ASSGSGSWTGELF
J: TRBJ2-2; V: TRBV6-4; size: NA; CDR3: ASSLAGGPGWTGELF
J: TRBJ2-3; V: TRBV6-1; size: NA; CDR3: ASSSRGSTDTQY
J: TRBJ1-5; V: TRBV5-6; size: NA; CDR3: ASSLARRAQPQH
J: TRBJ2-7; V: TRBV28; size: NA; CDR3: ATRSRSSSYEQY
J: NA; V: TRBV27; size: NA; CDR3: ASALKTSSYEQY
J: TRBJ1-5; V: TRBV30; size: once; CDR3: AWIKDRGLGGNQPQH
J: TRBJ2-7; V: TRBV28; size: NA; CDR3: ASTLGGSDEQY
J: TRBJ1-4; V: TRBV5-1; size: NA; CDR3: ASSSDPWGKKLF
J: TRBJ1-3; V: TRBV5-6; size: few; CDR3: ASSFGFLSGNTIY
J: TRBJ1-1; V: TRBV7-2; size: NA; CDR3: ASSSGQRWNTEAF
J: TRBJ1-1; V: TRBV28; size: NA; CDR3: ASSLAGGGWAGGEAF
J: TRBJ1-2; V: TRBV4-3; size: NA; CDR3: ASSFISQGSYT
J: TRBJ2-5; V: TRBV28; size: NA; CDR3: ASSLNFPGQGEETQY
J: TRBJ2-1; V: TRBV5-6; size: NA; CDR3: ASSLGLAALWGEQF
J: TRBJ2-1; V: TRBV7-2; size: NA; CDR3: ASRGLGGAYNEQF
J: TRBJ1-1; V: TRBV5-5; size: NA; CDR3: ASSLLSSNTEAF
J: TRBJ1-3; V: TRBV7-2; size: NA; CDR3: ASSSVTGSGNTIY
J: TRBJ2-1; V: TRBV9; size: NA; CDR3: ASSPQMRAIYNEQF
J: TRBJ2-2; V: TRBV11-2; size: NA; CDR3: ASNNLGGGELF
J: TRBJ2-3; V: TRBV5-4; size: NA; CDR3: ASSSVYTDTQY
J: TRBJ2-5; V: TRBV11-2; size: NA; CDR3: ASSLDYWGSGSKETQY
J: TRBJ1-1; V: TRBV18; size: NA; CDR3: ASSPRMDTEAF
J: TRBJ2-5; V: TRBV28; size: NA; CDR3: ASSSRTSLVLQETQY
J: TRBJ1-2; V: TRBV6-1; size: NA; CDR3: ASSVTGGGYT
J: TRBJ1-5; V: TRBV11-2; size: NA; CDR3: ASSFGGLSNQPQH